One and the same sample provided the 14 T cell receptor beta chains below, sequenced in a study of shared clonotypes between healthy human individuals. Here immunoSEQ multiplex PCR was the method, and the copy in TCRdb shows in-frame clones only, minus some. This sample has about 120,000 clones, with roughly two thirds found just once. The sample consisted of memory CD8+ T cells sorted from blood. Subset reported: CD45RO+ cells pooled with CCR7-negative TemRA cells. The receptors stem from a woman in her 30s in good health.

Regarding this clone: A much more abundant neighbour one base away suggests this may be a read error. The gene calls are TRBV4-1 and TRBJ1-2, with D possibly TRBD1 on 6 matching bases. Trimming took off 0 bases at V and 7 bases at J, with 15 bases between the two ends. Germline V CDR1 and CDR2: MGHRA, YSYEKL. The CDR3 totals 15 residues. Here the CDR3 DNA reads TGCGCCAGCAGCCAAGAGGAGGGGGGGGTTATTGGCTACACCTTC. Translating it yields CASSQEEGGVIGYTF.

In DNA, the CDR3 is TGTGCCAGCAGTGAAGGGTTACTGAATACGCAGTATTTT. This encodes CASSEGLLNTQYF. This chain connects TRBV6-1 to TRBJ2-3, with D uncertain. V was pared by 1 base and J by 7 bases, with 9 bases between. This CDR3 region has 13 residues. Germline assignment: CDR1 MNHNS and CDR2 SASEGT.

This clone was counted a few times. The rearrangement links TRBV27 to TRBJ2-7; tentatively, D is TRBD1 or TRBD2 (5 bases each). The CDR3 is 13 residues long. The V end lost 7 bases, the J end lost 3 bases, and 13 bases lay between the germline ends. Germline V gene sequence: CDR1 MNHEY, CDR2 SMNVEV (reference sequence). The CDR3 region is CASKLGTSYEQYF. CDR3 bases: TGTGCCAGCAAACTTGGGACGAGCTACGAGCAGTACTTC.

This clone was counted a few times. The same CDR3 arises from other DNA sequences in this sample as well. This chain joins TRBV5-4 and TRBJ2-5; D ambiguous. Germline V CDR1 and CDR2: SGHNT, YYREEE (reference sequence). V lost 0 bases, J lost 2 bases, and 5 bases lay in between. The CDR3 runs to 13 residues. This CDR3 is CASSLENQETQYF. The CDR3 nucleotides read TGTGCCAGCAGCTTGGAAAATCAAGAGACCCAGTACTTC.

The CDR3: CASSFGTGADEQFF. CDR3 sequence (DNA): TGTGCCAGCAGCTTCGGGACAGGGGCGGATGAGCAGTTCTTC. The chain is built from TRBV7-7 and TRBJ2-1, with 10 bases fitting TRBD1. The CDR3 is made up of 14 amino acids. Looked up from germline, CDR1 is SSHAT and CDR2 is FNYEAQ (reference sequence). The J segment lost 8 bases and the V segment lost 3 bases, leaving 4 bases of the junction unmatched.

The rearrangement links TRBV2 to TRBJ1-5, with TRBD1 as a possible D gene (6 bases). This CDR3 contains 12 residues. Per the germline V gene, CDR1 is SNHLY and CDR2 is FYNNEI. V gave up 7 bases and J gave up 9 bases, with 13 bases separating them. CDR3 bases: TGTGCCAGCAAGGAGGGGGTCTCGCCCCAGCATTTT. Its protein product is CASKEGVSPQHF. Looking up the rest from reference TRBV2 and TRBJ1-5 gives the full variable domain: EPEVTQTPSHQVTQMGQEVILRCVPISNHLYFYWYRQILGQKVEFLVSFYNNEISEKSEIFDDQFSVERPDGSNFTLKIRSTKLEDSAMYFCASKEGVSPQHFGDGTRLSIL.

This clone has at least ten counts. The V and J genes are TRBV7-8 and TRBJ2-7; the match to TRBD1 covers 7 bases. CDR1 and CDR2 (germline): SGHVS, FQNEAQ. The trim removed 6 bases at V and 4 bases at J, leaving 9 bases unmatched. The CDR3 has 14 residues. CDR3 DNA sequence: TGTGCCAGCAGTTCGACAGGGCGGAAGTACGAGCAGTACTTC. This gives the protein CASSSTGRKYEQYF.

The rearrangement links TRBV4-1 to TRBJ2-7, with TRBD1 as a possible D gene (6 bases). V shed 6 bases and J shed 2 bases, with 11 bases lying between them. There are 13 residues in the CDR3. CDR1 and CDR2 from the germline V gene are MGHRA and YSYEKL. The CDR3 is CASRGGPPYEQYF. CDR3 bases: TGCGCCAGCAGAGGGGGTCCCCCCTACGAGCAGTACTTC.

This clone has ten or more counts. The chain combines TRBV19 with TRBJ1-1; D is possibly TRBD1 (5 bases). CDR1 is LNHDA and CDR2 is SQIVND in the germline V gene (reference sequence). Between the trimmed V and J ends, which lost 3 bases and 4 bases, there was a span of 9 bases. This CDR3 region has 13 residues. This CDR3 reads CASSIWGITEAFF. For the CDR3, the DNA is TGTGCCAGTAGTATCTGGGGGATCACTGAAGCTTTCTTT.

In its sample, this clone was seen once. The gene calls are TRBV6-4 and TRBJ2-2; 9 bases align to TRBD2. Trimming at V came to 0 bases and at J to 4 bases, leaving 0 bases not matched to a gene. This CDR3 is 15 amino acids long. Germline CDR1 MRHNA, CDR2 SNTAGT. The CDR3 spells CASSDSSGSTGELFF. The DNA of the CDR3 is TGTGCCAGCAGTGACTCTAGCGGGAGCACCGGGGAGCTGTTTTTT.

Many counts were recorded for this clone. The chain links TRBV2 to TRBJ2-5; D unclear. The CDR3 length is 12 residues. The germline V and J ends were trimmed by 4 bases and 2 bases, with 5 bases remaining between them. CDR1 is SNHLY, CDR2 FYNNEI, per germline. The CDR3 loop is CASSVDQETQYF. CDR3 nucleotides: TGTGCCAGCAGTGTTGATCAAGAGACCCAGTACTTC. Variable domain in full (rest from reference TRBV2 and TRBJ2-5): EPEVTQTPSHQVTQMGQEVILRCVPISNHLYFYWYRQILGQKVEFLVSFYNNEISEKSEIFDDQFSVERPDGSNFTLKIRSTKLEDSAMYFCASSVDQETQYFGPGTRLLVL.

Notes on this clone: A far larger clone differs by one base, so this is likely a read error. This same CDR3 is encoded by further DNA sequences in the sample. The chain combines TRBV6-1 with TRBJ1-1; no firm D call. Trimming stripped 3 bases from V and 1 base from J, with 6 bases between. The CDR3 spans 13 residues. CDR1 and CDR2 (germline): MNHNS, SASEGT. CDR3 sequence: CASSDRENTEAFF. Written as DNA, the CDR3 is TGTGCCAGCAGTGACCGGGAGAACACTGAAGCTTTCTTT.

The V and J genes are TRBV2 and TRBJ1-2; D might be TRBD1 (5 bases). The CDR3 loop spans 15 amino acids. Deletions cut 6 bases from V and 0 bases from J, with 14 bases between. Germline values: CDR1 SNHLY, CDR2 FYNNEI. CDR3 in DNA: TGTGCCAGCAGGGGCAGACAGACAGCTAACTATGGCTACACCTTC. Amino acid sequence: CASRGRQTANYGYTF.

This clone showed up just a few times. The V and J genes are TRBV28 and TRBJ1-2, with a weak D call TRBD1 (5 bases). The germline CDR1 and CDR2 sequences are MDHEN and SYDVKM. The CDR3 contains 16 residues. V was shortened by 5 bases and J by 4 bases, with 20 bases between the two germline ends. The CDR3 DNA reads TGTGCCAGCAGTCCCCGGGGGGGTCCCACTAGCTATGGCTACACCTTC. This gives the protein CASSPRGGPTSYGYTF.